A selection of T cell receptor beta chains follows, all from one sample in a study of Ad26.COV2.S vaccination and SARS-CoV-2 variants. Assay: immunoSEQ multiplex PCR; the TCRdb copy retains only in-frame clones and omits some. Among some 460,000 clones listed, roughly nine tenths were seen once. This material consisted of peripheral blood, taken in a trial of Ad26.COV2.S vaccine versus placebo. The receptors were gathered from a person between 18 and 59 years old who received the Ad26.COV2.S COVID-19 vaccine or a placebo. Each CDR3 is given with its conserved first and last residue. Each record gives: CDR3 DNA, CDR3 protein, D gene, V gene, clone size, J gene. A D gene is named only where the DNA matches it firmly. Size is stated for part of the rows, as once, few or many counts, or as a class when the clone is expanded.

CDR3nt: TGCGCCAGCAGGTTAGAAGAGACCCAGTACTTC
CDR3aa: CASRLEETQYF
d_gene: -
v_gene: TRBV5-1
abundance: -
j_gene: TRBJ2-5

CDR3nt: TGTGCCAGCAGCCAATTAGGTGGGCAGGGCAACTACGAGCAGTACTTC
CDR3aa: CASSQLGGQGNYEQYF
d_gene: -
v_gene: TRBV3-1/TRBV3-2
abundance: -
j_gene: TRBJ2-7

CDR3nt: TGTGCCAGCAGGTCGGGGTATAATGAAAAACTGTTTTTT
CDR3aa: CASRSGYNEKLFF
d_gene: -
v_gene: TRBV6-5
abundance: -
j_gene: TRBJ1-4

CDR3nt: TGTGCCAGCAGCCAAAATAGCGGGGCCTACAATGAGCAGTTCTTC
CDR3aa: CASSQNSGAYNEQFF
d_gene: TRBD2
v_gene: TRBV3-1/TRBV3-2
abundance: -
j_gene: TRBJ2-1

CDR3nt: TGTGCCAGCAGCGTAGTTCTGGGGAGTGAAGCTTTCTTT
CDR3aa: CASSVVLGSEAFF
d_gene: -
v_gene: TRBV9
abundance: -
j_gene: TRBJ1-1

CDR3nt: TGTGCCAGCAGCTCCAGCGGACAGTTGAACACTGAAGCTTTCTTT
CDR3aa: CASSSSGQLNTEAFF
d_gene: -
v_gene: TRBV7-2
abundance: once
j_gene: TRBJ1-1

CDR3nt: TGCGCCAGCAGCAAGACCGGGAGCTCCTACAATGAGCAGTTCTTC
CDR3aa: CASSKTGSSYNEQFF
d_gene: -
v_gene: TRBV4-1
abundance: -
j_gene: TRBJ2-1

CDR3nt: TGCGCCAGCAGCGGGGACAGTTATGGCTACACCTTC
CDR3aa: CASSGDSYGYTF
d_gene: TRBD1
v_gene: TRBV10-2
abundance: once
j_gene: TRBJ1-2

CDR3nt: TGCGCCAGCAGCCCAGACACGATGGGGCTCTATGGCTACACCTTC
CDR3aa: CASSPDTMGLYGYTF
d_gene: -
v_gene: TRBV4-1
abundance: -
j_gene: TRBJ1-2

CDR3nt: TGTGCCAGCAGTTTATTGAGCAGGAACACTGAAGCTTTCTTT
CDR3aa: CASSLLSRNTEAFF
d_gene: -
v_gene: TRBV28
abundance: -
j_gene: TRBJ1-1

CDR3nt: TGTGCCAGCAGCCAAATCCGGACAGGGGAGAACACCGGGGAGCTGTTTTTT
CDR3aa: CASSQIRTGENTGELFF
d_gene: TRBD1
v_gene: TRBV14
abundance: -
j_gene: TRBJ2-2